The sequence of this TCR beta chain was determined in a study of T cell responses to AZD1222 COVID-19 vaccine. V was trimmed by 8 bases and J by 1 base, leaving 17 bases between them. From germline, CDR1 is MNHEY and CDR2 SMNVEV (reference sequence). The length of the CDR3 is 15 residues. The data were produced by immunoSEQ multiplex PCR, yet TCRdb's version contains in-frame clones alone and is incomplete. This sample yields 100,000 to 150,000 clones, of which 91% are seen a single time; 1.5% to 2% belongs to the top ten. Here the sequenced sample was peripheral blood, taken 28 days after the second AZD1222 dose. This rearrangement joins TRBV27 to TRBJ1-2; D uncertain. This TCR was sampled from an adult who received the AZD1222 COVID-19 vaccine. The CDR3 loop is CASAWAGPSNYGYTF. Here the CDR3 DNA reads TGTGCCAGCGCATGGGCCGGACCTAGTAACTATGGCTACACCTTC.